This T cell receptor (beta chain) originates from a study of blood T cells in healthy people across ages. Regarding this clonotype: Its antigen is undetermined.

PBMCs, at least 6.5 million per sample, were isolated. Then a second PCR, running about 6 to 12 cycles, was carried out with a sample-barcoded 5' primer and a J-beta primer mix. TCRdb independently ran MiXCR on the 5' RACE reads; one entry per CDR3 protein. This table holds about 1.8 million distinct CDR3 sequences, around 50% found once. Points from the study as a whole: The study found more naive CD4+ cells and higher diversity in long-lived than aged donors.

The sequenced material came from blood. The TCR was taken from a woman between 40 and 50 years old in good health.

The CDR3 DNA reads TGTGCCAGCAGCCAGGGGTCAGAGACCCAGTACTTC. This sequence encodes CASSQGSETQYF. V usage is TRBV3-1 and J usage is TRBJ2-7; unclear D gene. The end of the DNA fits TRBJ2-5 better, so the J call may be wrong. The CDR3 is 12 residues long. Germline V gene lookup returns CDR1 LGHDT and CDR2 YNNKEL (reference sequence).